The clone carrying this TCR beta chain was detected a few times. Per the authors' pipeline: Reference gene primers were amplified, and this amplification served to estimate nucleated cell counts. Libraries were prepared by immunoSEQ multiplex PCR; TCRdb keeps only in-frame clonotypes and omits some of them. The V and J calls and clone size were taken over from that table, and D and trimming were inferred from the DNA. Of about 15,000 clones listed, 82% are singletons. Germline V gene data show CDR1 as KGHSH and CDR2 as LQKENI. V shed 4 bases and J 3 bases; nucleotides not matched to a gene: 8. This CDR3 is built from 15 residues. The data were taken from a study of blood T cell repertoires in COVID-19. Across the study: The samples span acute and convalescent COVID-19 from the United States, Italy and Spain.

The chain joins TRBV18 to TRBJ1-1, with TRBD1 matching over 7 bases. Sequenced material: peripheral blood. This receptor was obtained from an elderly man with active or convalescent COVID-19. This chain's CDR3 is CASSLETGLDTEAFF. The CDR3 region has the DNA TGTGCCAGCTCACTAGAGACAGGGTTGGACACTGAAGCTTTCTTT.